These T cell receptor beta chains were read from a single sample in a study of CD8 T cells in Susac syndrome. TCRdb reprocessed the immunoSEQ multiplex PCR reads via MiXCR and lists one record per CDR3 protein. The profile shows 85,000 to 120,000 distinct CDR3 sequences, approximately 94% of them singletons. The source material was CD8+ T cells from PBMCs. These receptors originate from a human donor with Susac syndrome. Both conserved end residues are part of each CDR3. The D gene is left open where the match is weak. Clone size is not always given. Where it is, it says once, few, many or a class for expanded clones.

abundance	v_gene	d_gene	j_gene	CDR3nt	CDR3aa
once	TRBV4-2	.	TRBJ2-2	TGTGCCAGCAGCCAAGCCCAGGACACCGGGGAGCTGTTTTTT	CASSQAQDTGELFF
.	TRBV5-1	.	TRBJ2-5	TGCGCCAGCAGCTTGGAAGGCGGGGTGATGGAGACCCAGTACTTC	CASSLEGGVMETQYF
.	TRBV14	.	TRBJ2-3	TGTGCCAGCAGCCATAGCGGCGGGATTAGCACAGATGCGCAGTATTTT	CASSHSGGISTDAQYF
.	TRBV2	.	TRBJ1-5	TGTGCCAGCAGTGAAGCGAGTTTCCGGTCTAGCAATCAGCCCCAGCATTTT	CASSEASFRSSNQPQHF
.	TRBV5-1	TRBD2	TRBJ2-1	TGCGCCAGCAGCTTGGGGGCTAGCGGGGGCGAAGAGCAGTTCTTC	CASSLGASGGEEQFF
.	TRBV4-2	.	TRBJ1-1	TGTGCCAGCAGCCAAGAGTCTAGGCAGATCATGAACACTGAAGCTTTCTTT	CASSQESRQIMNTEAFF
.	TRBV5-6	TRBD1	TRBJ2-4	TGTGCCAGCAGCTCCGGGACAGACCTCTCAGTAGCCAAAAACATTCAGTACTTC	CASSSGTDLSVAKNIQYF
.	TRBV6-5	TRBD1	TRBJ2-7	TGTGCCAGCAGCCCGCAGGGGGTCGAGCAGTACTTC	CASSPQGVEQYF
.	TRBV6-2/TRBV6-3	.	TRBJ2-1	TGTGCCAGCACCCAGGGAGGCGGTGAGCAGTTCTTC	CASTQGGGEQFF
once	TRBV25-1	TRBD2	TRBJ2-7	TGTGCCAGCAGGGGGACTAGCGGGGACCGCTACGAGCAGTACTTC	CASRGTSGDRYEQYF
.	TRBV6-1	TRBD2	TRBJ2-1	TGTGCCAGCAGTGAAAGCGGGGGGCCGTACAATGAGCAGTTCTTC	CASSESGGPYNEQFF
.	TRBV4-2	.	TRBJ1-2	TGTGCCAGCAGCCAACCCGCGGATGGCTACACCTTC	CASSQPADGYTF
.	TRBV27	.	TRBJ2-1	TGTGCCAGCAGTTCCGAGGGCAATGAGCAGTTCTTC	CASSSEGNEQFF
.	TRBV14	TRBD2	TRBJ2-3	TGTGCCAGCAGCCAAGTAACTAGCGCCGATACGCAGTATTTT	CASSQVTSADTQYF
.	TRBV7-3	.	TRBJ2-1	TGTGCCAGCAGCGCCACGGGACATCCAAATGAGCAGTTCTTC	CASSATGHPNEQFF
.	TRBV9	.	TRBJ2-4	TGTGCCAGCGGGGGAAACATTCAGTACTTC	CASGGNIQYF
.	TRBV15	TRBD1	TRBJ1-5	TGTGCCACCAGCAGATTCACAGGGGGCGGTCAGCCCCAGCATTTT	CATSRFTGGGQPQHF
.	TRBV20-1	TRBD1	TRBJ1-1	TGCAGTGCTAGGGGCATGACAGGGGGCACTGAAGCTTTCTTT	CSARGMTGGTEAFF
once	TRBV27	.	TRBJ1-5	TGTGCCAGCAAAGACAGTTGGGGAGGCAATCAGCCCCAGCATTTT	CASKDSWGGNQPQHF
.	TRBV7-6	.	TRBJ2-5	TGTGCCAGCAGCTTAGCGGCCAGGTCGGCAGAGCCCCATCAAGAGACCCAGTACTTC	CASSLAARSAEPHQETQYF
.	TRBV12-3/TRBV12-4	.	TRBJ2-4	TGTGCCAGCAGCCCGGGTGCAAACATTCAGTACTTC	CASSPGANIQYF
.	TRBV20-1	.	TRBJ2-5	TGCAGTGCTAGAGATCTCCCAGGGAATGGAGAGACCCAGTACTTC	CSARDLPGNGETQYF